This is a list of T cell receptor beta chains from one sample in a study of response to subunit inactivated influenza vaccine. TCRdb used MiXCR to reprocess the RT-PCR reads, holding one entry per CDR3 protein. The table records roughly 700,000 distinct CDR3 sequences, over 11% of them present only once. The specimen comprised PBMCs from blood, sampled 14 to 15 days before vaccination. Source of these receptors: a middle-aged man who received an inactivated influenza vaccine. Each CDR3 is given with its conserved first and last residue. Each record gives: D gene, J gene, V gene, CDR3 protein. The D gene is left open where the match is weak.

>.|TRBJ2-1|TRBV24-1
CATSARPLYNEQFF
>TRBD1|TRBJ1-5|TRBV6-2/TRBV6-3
CASSKPWDRNQPQHF
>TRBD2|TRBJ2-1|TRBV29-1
CSGQLRGREGSYNEQFF
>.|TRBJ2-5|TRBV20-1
CTLLERETQYF
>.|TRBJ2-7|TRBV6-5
CASSYSGLEDYEQYF
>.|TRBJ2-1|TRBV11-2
CASRWGASYNEQFF
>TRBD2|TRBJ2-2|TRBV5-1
CASSFVRRLAGAPNTGELFF
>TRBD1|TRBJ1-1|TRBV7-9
CASSLVGTGGTEAFF
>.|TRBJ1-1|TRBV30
CAWSAGTWVGTEAFF
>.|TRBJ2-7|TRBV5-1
CASSREPGAYEQYF
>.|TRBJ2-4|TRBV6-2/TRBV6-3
CASSYSNIQYF
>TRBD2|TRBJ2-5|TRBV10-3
CAISLREAGTQYF
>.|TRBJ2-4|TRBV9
CASSVGGASIQYF
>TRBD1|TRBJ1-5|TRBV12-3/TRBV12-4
CASSGTAYQPQHF
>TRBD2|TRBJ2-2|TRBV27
CASSLVTSAGVAGELFF
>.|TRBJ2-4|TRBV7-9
CASSRDIQYF
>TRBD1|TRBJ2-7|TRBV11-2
CASSFEQGAPREQYF
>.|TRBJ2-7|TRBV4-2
CASSQGRDPHEQYF
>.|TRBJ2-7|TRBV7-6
CASSLLTGTGAYEQYF
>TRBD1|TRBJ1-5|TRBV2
CASSTGGGNQPQHF
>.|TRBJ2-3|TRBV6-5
CASSYGATDTQYF
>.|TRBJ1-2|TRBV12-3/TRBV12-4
CASTPFLYYGYTF
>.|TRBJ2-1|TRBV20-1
CSARGQGSYNEQFF
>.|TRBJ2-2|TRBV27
CASRWDVNTGELFF
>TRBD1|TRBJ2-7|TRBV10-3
CAISGQVGQGAVEQYF
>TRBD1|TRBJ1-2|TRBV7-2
CASSTDRGNYGYTF
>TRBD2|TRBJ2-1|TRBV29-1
CSVAFGLAGGPRANEQFF
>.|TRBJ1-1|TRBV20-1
CSARGLTNTEAFF
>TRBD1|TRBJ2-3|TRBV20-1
CSARQGADTQYF
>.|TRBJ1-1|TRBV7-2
CASSLLGQGHTEAFF
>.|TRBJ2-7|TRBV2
CASSDYLRSYEQYF
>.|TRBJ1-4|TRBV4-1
CASSPGFGEKLFF
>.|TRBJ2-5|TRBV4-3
CASSQDGEWETQYF
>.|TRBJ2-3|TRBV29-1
CSVGSAGGGDTQYF
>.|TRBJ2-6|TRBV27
CASSVTGIIGANVLTF
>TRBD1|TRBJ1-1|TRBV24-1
CATSDSDRGPNTEAFF
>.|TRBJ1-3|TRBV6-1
CASSNRRPRLSSGNTIYF
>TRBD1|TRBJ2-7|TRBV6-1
CASSTDRRTGEQYF
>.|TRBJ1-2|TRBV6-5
CASSYSGRLNYGYTF
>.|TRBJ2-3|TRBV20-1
CSARKTGRKSTDTQYF
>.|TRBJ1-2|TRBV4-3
CASSHQRAAEKDYGYTF
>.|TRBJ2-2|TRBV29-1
CSVGWDRTGELFF
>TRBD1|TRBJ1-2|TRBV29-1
CSVEAGQNYGYTF
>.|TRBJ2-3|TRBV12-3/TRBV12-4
CASSRSLFGQGTDTQYF
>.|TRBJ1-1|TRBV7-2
CASSLGAFVRGNAFF
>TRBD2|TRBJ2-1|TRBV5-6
CASSLVSSGSYNEQFF
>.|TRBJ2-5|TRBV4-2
CASSQNGQQETQYF
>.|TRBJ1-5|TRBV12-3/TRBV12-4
CASSLEGQGGQPQHF
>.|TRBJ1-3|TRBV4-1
CASSQEQGSGNTIYF
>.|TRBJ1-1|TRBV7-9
CAYGGQLYEAFF